A selection of T cell receptor beta chains follows, all from one sample in a study of shared clonotypes between healthy human individuals. Assay: immunoSEQ multiplex PCR; the TCRdb copy retains only in-frame clones and omits some. The table has 1.6 million or so clones, just under 99% seen once; the top ten hold approximately 0.4%. The sample was naive CD4+ T cells sorted from blood. The receptor source for this set is a man aged 30 to 39 in good health. Each CDR3 is given with its conserved first and last residue. The D gene is left open where the match is weak. The size entry is marked missing in some rows and otherwise reads once, few, many or a size class.

clone_size	d_call	v_call	j_call	cdr3_nt	cdr3_aa
-	TRBD2	TRBV6-4	TRBJ2-1	TGTGCCAGCAGCCCAGGCCGTCGGGGGGGGTCCTACAATGAGCAGTTCTTC	CASSPGRRGGSYNEQFF
-	-	TRBV27	TRBJ2-3	TGTGCCAGCAGTTTATCGTCAGGGTCGACAGATACGCAGTATTTT	CASSLSSGSTDTQYF
-	-	TRBV7-2	TRBJ2-3	TGTGCCAGCAGCTTAGGCCTTGGAGATACGCAGTATTTT	CASSLGLGDTQYF
-	-	TRBV5-1	TRBJ2-7	TGCGCCAGCAAGGGGGACAACTCCTACGAGCAGTACTTC	CASKGDNSYEQYF
once	TRBD2	TRBV15	TRBJ2-2	TGTGCCACCAGCAGAGCAAGCGGGATTTCCTTCGGGGAGCTGTTTTTT	CATSRASGISFGELFF
-	TRBD2	TRBV14	TRBJ2-2	TGTGCCAGCAGCCAAGAGCCACCTCTAGCGGGAGCAGCCGGGGAGCTGTTTTTT	CASSQEPPLAGAAGELFF
-	-	TRBV7-2	TRBJ1-5	TGTGCCAGCAGCTTTCAGGGTGATCAGCCCCAGCATTTT	CASSFQGDQPQHF
-	TRBD2	TRBV27	TRBJ2-5	TGTGCCAGCAGTTTAAGGGTCCCAGCGGGGCGAGAGACCCAGTACTTC	CASSLRVPAGRETQYF
-	-	TRBV2	TRBJ1-1	TGTGCCAGCAGTGCGGAGATGAACACTGAAGCTTTCTTT	CASSAEMNTEAFF
-	-	TRBV21-1	TRBJ2-2	TGTGCCAGCAGCAAAGCAGAAGAACCGCCGAACACCGGGGAGCTGTTTTTT	CASSKAEEPPNTGELFF
-	TRBD1	TRBV28	TRBJ2-2	TGTGCCAGCAGACCGAGCGGACAGGGGACCGGGGAGCTGTTTTTT	CASRPSGQGTGELFF
once	TRBD1	TRBV27	TRBJ1-5	TGTGCCAGCAGTTCACAGGGGGCAGGCAATCAGCCCCAGCATTTT	CASSSQGAGNQPQHF
-	-	TRBV7-2	TRBJ2-3	TGTGCCAGCAGCTCACGGACAGCCTACACAGATACGCAGTATTTT	CASSSRTAYTDTQYF
-	TRBD2	TRBV7-6	TRBJ2-7	TGTGCCAGCAGGTCCGATGGGGCTAGCGGAGACTACGAGCAGTACTTC	CASRSDGASGDYEQYF
-	TRBD2	TRBV5-1	TRBJ2-5	TGCGCCAGCAGCCCCCTTCCGACTAGCGGGGGCGGGGAGACCCAGTACTTC	CASSPLPTSGGGETQYF